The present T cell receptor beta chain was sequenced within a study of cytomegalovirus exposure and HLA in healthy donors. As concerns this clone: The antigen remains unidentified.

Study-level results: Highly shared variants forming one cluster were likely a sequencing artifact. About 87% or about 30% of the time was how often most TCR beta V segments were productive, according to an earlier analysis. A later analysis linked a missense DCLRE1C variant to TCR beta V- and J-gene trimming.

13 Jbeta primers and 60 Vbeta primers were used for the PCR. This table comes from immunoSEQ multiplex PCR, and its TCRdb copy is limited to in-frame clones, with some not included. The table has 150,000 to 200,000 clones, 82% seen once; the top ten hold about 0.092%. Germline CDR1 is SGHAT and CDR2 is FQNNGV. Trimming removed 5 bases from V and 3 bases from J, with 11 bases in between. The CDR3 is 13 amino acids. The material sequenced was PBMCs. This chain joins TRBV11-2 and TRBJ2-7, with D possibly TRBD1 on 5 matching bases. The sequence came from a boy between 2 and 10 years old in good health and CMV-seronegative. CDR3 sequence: CASSLQVVYEQYF. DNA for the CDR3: TGTGCCAGCAGCCTACAGGTAGTCTACGAGCAGTACTTC. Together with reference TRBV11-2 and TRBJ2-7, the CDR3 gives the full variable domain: EAGVAQSPRYKIIEKRQSVAFWCNPISGHATLYWYQQILGQGPKLLIQFQNNGVVDDSQLPKDRFSAERLKGVDSTLKIQPAKLEDSAVYLCASSLQVVYEQYFGPGTRLTVT.